This TCR beta chain was sequenced for a study of blood T cell repertoires in COVID-19. Measured with immunoSEQ multiplex PCR; TCRdb has only the in-frame clones, and not every one. In the table there are about 250,000 clones, approximately 89% of which are singletons. This clone was picked up a small number of times. Trimming cost V 7 bases and J 4 bases, with 22 bases left between them. This CDR3 comprises 16 residues. Looked up from germline, CDR1 is LNHDA and CDR2 is SQIVND (reference sequence). This chain uses TRBV19 with TRBJ1-2, with D possibly matching TRBD1 (5 bases). This clonotype was sampled from a woman aged 60 to 75 who had recovered from COVID-19. Sequenced sample: peripheral blood. Here the CDR3 DNA reads TGTGCCAGTACCTACGCATTGGGGCAGACCTTCTATGGCTACACCTTC. Its protein product is CASTYALGQTFYGYTF.